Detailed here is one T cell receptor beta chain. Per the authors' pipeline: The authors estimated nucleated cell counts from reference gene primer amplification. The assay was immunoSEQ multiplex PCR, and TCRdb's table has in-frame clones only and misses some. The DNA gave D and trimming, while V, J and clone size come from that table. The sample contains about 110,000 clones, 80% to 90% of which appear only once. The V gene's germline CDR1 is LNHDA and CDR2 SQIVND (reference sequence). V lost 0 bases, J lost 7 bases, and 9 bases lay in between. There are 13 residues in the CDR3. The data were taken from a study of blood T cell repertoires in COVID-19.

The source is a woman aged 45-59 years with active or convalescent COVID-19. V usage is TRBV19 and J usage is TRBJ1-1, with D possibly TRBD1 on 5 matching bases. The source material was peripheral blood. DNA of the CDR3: TGTGCCAGTAGTATAGATCCACAGGTTGAAGCTTTCTTT. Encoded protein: CASSIDPQVEAFF.